A selection of T cell receptor beta chains follows, all from one sample in a study of stem cell transplantation in POMP-related autoinflammatory disease. The table came from immunoSEQ multiplex PCR; TCRdb's copy has only in-frame clones and leaves some out. The data hold some 68,000 clones, with roughly 88% observed a single time. Sequences were derived from CD4+ T cells from PBMCs, sampled after stem cell transplantation. Every receptor here comes from a human patient with POMP-related autoinflammation and immune dysregulation (PRAID). The graft donor may account for some of the T cells. The CDR3 runs from the conserved cysteine through the conserved F or W. Each record gives: CDR3 length, D gene, V gene, J gene, CDR3 DNA, CDR3 protein. D genes are given only for firm matches.

len: 19
d_gene: TRBD1
v_gene: TRBV15
j_gene: TRBJ1-4
CDR3nt: TGTGCCACCAGCAGAGATTGGCTCCGGACAGGGGCCGGTAATGAAAAACTGTTTTTT
CDR3aa: CATSRDWLRTGAGNEKLFF

len: 15
d_gene: NA
v_gene: TRBV5-4
j_gene: TRBJ2-3
CDR3nt: TGTGCCAGCAGCTACCGGGACTTTGGCACAGATACGCAGTATTTT
CDR3aa: CASSYRDFGTDTQYF

len: 14
d_gene: TRBD2
v_gene: TRBV19
j_gene: TRBJ2-1
CDR3nt: TGTGCCAGTAGTAGGGGACTAGCGGGGATTGAGCAGTTCTTC
CDR3aa: CASSRGLAGIEQFF

len: 14
d_gene: NA
v_gene: TRBV6-7
j_gene: TRBJ2-2
CDR3nt: TGTGCCAGCCTAGATCAGGGGAACACCGGGGAGCTGTTTTTT
CDR3aa: CASLDQGNTGELFF

len: 17
d_gene: TRBD2
v_gene: TRBV5-1
j_gene: TRBJ2-5
CDR3nt: TGCGCCAGCAGCCCGCTAGCGGGGGGCACGTTCGGAGAGACCCAGTACTTC
CDR3aa: CASSPLAGGTFGETQYF

len: 15
d_gene: NA
v_gene: TRBV10-3
j_gene: TRBJ2-7
CDR3nt: TGTGCCATCAGCGTAGGACAGTTCCCCTCCTACGAGCAGTACTTC
CDR3aa: CAISVGQFPSYEQYF

len: 15
d_gene: TRBD2
v_gene: TRBV19
j_gene: TRBJ2-7
CDR3nt: TGTGCCAGTAGTATAGCATTCGGGAGGAACTACGAGCAGTACTTC
CDR3aa: CASSIAFGRNYEQYF

len: 14
d_gene: TRBD1
v_gene: TRBV7-7
j_gene: TRBJ2-3
CDR3nt: TGTGCCAGCAGCCTTGGACAGGGGGTAGATACGCAGTATTTT
CDR3aa: CASSLGQGVDTQYF

len: 14
d_gene: NA
v_gene: TRBV5-1
j_gene: TRBJ2-5
CDR3nt: TGCGCCAGCAGCGAAACAGGGCCTCAAGAGACCCAGTACTTC
CDR3aa: CASSETGPQETQYF

len: 16
d_gene: TRBD1
v_gene: TRBV5-4
j_gene: TRBJ2-7
CDR3nt: TGTGCCAGCAGCACCGGACAGGCGACTATCTCCTACGAGCAGTACTTC
CDR3aa: CASSTGQATISYEQYF

len: 14
d_gene: TRBD1
v_gene: TRBV7-9
j_gene: TRBJ2-5
CDR3nt: TGTGCCAGCAGCCCCGGGACAGGCCAAGAGACCCAGTACTTC
CDR3aa: CASSPGTGQETQYF

len: 16
d_gene: NA
v_gene: TRBV13
j_gene: TRBJ1-6
CDR3nt: TGTGCCAGCAGCTTAGGACAGGGACGTTTAAATTCACCCCTCCACTTT
CDR3aa: CASSLGQGRLNSPLHF